This T cell receptor (beta chain) was recovered during a study of CD8 T cells in Susac syndrome. The CDR3 spans 12 residues. With V trimmed by 6 bases and J by 15 bases, 7 bases remained unmatched. The RNA, roughly 0.45 to 1 ug, was put through reverse transcription using random hexamers. Using its own MiXCR run on the immunoSEQ multiplex PCR reads, TCRdb lists one record per CDR3 protein. This table holds 200,000 to 300,000 distinct CDR3 sequences, about 96% found once. The receptor was derived from a human donor with Susac syndrome. Sequenced sample: CD4+ T cells from PBMCs. The chain recombines TRBV12-3 or TRBV12-4 with TRBJ2-1; TRBD2 matches 11 bases. The CDR3 DNA is TGTGCCAGCAGCCAAACTAGCGGGAGCCCGTTCTTC. Translating gives CASSQTSGSPFF.